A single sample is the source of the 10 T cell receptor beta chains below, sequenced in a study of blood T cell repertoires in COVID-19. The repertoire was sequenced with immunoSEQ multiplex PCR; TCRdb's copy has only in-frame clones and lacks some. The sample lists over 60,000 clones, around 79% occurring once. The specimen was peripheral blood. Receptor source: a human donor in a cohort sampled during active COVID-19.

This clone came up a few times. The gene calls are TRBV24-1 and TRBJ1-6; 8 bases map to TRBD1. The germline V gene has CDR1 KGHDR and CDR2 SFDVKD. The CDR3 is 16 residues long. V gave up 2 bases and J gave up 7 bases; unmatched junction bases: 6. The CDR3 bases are TGTGCCACCAGTGATTCACGACAGGGGAAAAATTCACCCCTCCACTTT. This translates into CATSDSRQGKNSPLHF.

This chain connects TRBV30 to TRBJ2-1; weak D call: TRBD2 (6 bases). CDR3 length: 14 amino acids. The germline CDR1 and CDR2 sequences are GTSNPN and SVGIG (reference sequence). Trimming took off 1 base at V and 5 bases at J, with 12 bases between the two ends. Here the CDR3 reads CAWSEWGLNNEQFF. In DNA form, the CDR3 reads TGTGCCTGGAGTGAATGGGGACTTAACAATGAGCAGTTCTTC.

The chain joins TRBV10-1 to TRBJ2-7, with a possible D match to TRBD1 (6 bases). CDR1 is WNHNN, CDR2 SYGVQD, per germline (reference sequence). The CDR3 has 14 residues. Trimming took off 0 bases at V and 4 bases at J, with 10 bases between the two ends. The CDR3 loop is CASSESGRGYEQYF. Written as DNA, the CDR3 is TGCGCCAGCAGTGAGTCGGGCAGGGGATACGAGCAGTACTTC.

The CDR3 reads CARGRGIQETQYF. The CDR3 coding sequence is TGTGCCAGGGGCAGGGGAATCCAAGAGACCCAGTACTTC. This sequence joins TRBV28 and TRBJ2-5; tentatively, D is TRBD1 (6 bases). This CDR3 has 13 amino acids. Trimming removed 9 bases at V and 1 base at J, with 12 bases between. CDR1 MDHEN and CDR2 SYDVKM come from the germline V gene.

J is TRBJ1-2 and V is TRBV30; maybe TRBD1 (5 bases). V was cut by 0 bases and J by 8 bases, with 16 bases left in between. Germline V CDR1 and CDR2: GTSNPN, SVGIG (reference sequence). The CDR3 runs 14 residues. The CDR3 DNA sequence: TGTGCCTGGAGTGTACGGCTAGGTCGGGGGGGCTACACCTTC. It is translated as CAWSVRLGRGGYTF.

CDR3 DNA sequence: TGTGCCAGTAGCCAGGGACAAAACACTGAAGCTTTCTTT. Translating it yields CASSQGQNTEAFF. This sequence joins TRBV19 and TRBJ1-1, with D possibly matching TRBD1 (6 bases). V was trimmed by 6 bases and J by 2 bases, leaving 10 bases between them. CDR3 length: 13 residues. CDR1 and CDR2 from the germline V gene are LNHDA and SQIVND (reference sequence).

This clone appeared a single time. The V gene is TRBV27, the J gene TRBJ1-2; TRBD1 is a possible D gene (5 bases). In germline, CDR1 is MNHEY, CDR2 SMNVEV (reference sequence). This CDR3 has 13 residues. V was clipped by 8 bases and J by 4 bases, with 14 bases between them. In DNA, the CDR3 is TGTGCCAGCGGACCAACAGGAGTCTATGGCTACACCTTC. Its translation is CASGPTGVYGYTF.

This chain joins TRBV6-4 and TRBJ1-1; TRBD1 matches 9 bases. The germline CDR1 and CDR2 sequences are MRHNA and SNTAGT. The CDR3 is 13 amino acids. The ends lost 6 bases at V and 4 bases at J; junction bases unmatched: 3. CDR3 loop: CASSLTGGTEAFF. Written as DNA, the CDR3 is TGTGCCAGCAGCCTGACAGGGGGCACTGAAGCTTTCTTT.

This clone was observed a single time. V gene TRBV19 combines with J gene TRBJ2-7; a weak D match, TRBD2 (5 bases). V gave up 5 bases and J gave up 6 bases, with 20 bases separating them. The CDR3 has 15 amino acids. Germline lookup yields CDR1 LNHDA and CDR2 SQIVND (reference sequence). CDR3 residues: CASSPPGFGSVEQYF. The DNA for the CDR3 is TGTGCCAGTAGTCCCCCGGGATTTGGGAGCGTCGAGCAGTACTTC.

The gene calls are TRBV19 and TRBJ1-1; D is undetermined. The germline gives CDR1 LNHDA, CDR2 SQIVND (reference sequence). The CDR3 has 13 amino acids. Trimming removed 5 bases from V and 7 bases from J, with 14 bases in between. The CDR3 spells CASSQTDQDEAFF. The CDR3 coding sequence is TGTGCCAGTAGTCAAACAGACCAAGATGAAGCTTTCTTT.